This T cell receptor (beta chain) is drawn from a study of blood T cells in healthy people across ages (dated by TCRdb to between 2014 and 2016). Study-wide context: In model experiments, template switching captured about one uniquely barcoded TCR beta cDNA molecule for every two T cells. Four age groups were formed from the donors: young (average approximately 15 years), middle-aged (approximately 42), aged (62) and long-lived (more than 75). The study analyzed two additional independent replicas of 1 million unique cDNA reads from the same blood draw for two donors, one aged 18 to 30 and one aged 80 or older. To avoid experimental bias, donors of different ages were distributed randomly across sequencing lanes. To track age-related changes in TCR beta repertoire diversity, the study relied on deep sequencing normalized with unique cDNA molecular identifiers.

The donors were under 40 Caucasian individuals from Russia, aged 6 to 90 years, who were systemically healthy. Around 9.8 milliliters of peripheral blood were collected from each donor into EDTA-treated Vacutainer tubes. PBMCs were isolated by Ficoll-Paque density-gradient centrifugation, with at least 6.5 million obtained per sample. Trizol reagent was used to extract total RNA from the PBMCs, yielding at least 5 micrograms per sample. The percentages of naive CD45RAhigh/CD27high T cells were determined by flow cytometry on a PBMC aliquot from every donor. A word on this clonotype: What this receptor recognizes is not known. Base quality data are lacking; no much larger clone is found one base away.

The library was obtained by 5' RACE. The data were produced on an Illumina HiSeq 2500. A second roughly 7 to 11 cycle PCR used a sample-barcoded 5' primer and a J-beta primer mix. Each TCR beta cDNA molecule received a unique molecular identifier from a template-switch 5' adaptor carrying 12 random nucleotides. Each sample yielded at least 3 million CDR3-containing paired-end reads. First-strand cDNA synthesis was performed from all RNA using the Mint cDNA synthesis kit, with priming by a TRBC-specific oligonucleotide. Following uracil-DNA glycosylase treatment, all cDNA underwent a first 18-cycle PCR with the universal primers M1SS and BC2_uni_R. As for the original processing: For normalization, 1 million high-quality reads, each with a distinct molecular identifier, were randomly selected from each sample. Reads sharing molecular identifiers were discarded rather than binned into consensus sequences. CDR3 identification, clonotype clustering and error correction used MiTCR with a Q25 quality threshold and the strictest error-elimination algorithm. A nonparametric unseen species model using Euler transformation provided a lower-bound estimate of total TCR beta diversity. TCRdb reanalyzed the raw reads on its own, using fastp at Q25 for trimming and MiXCR for clone calling, and kept in-frame beta chains. Merged by CDR3 protein, the rows form single entries marked with the most common genes and DNA. The V and J calls follow TCRdb's processing rather than the paper's. A total of about 1.6 million distinct CDR3 sequences appear in this sample, about 31% of them only once. The top ten clones comprise approximately 10% of the sample.

V trim: 2 bases; J trim: 4 bases; unmatched bases: 17. From the cysteine through the phenylalanine, the CDR3 covers 18 amino acids. CDR3 DNA only is kept here, 54 bases in frame from base 1. Reading the germline V gene gives CDR1 SQVTM and CDR2 ANQGSEA. General findings and caveats noted by the study authors: Because donor CMV infection status was unknown, age-related changes in expanded clonotypes were potentially confounded. Observed TCR beta diversity correlated strongly with the percentage of naive T cells measured by flow cytometry. Compared with the aged group, the long-lived group had more naive CD4+ T cells, fewer expanded clones and increased TCR diversity, suggesting age selection. Because profiling used bulk unsorted PBMCs, naive and antigen-experienced compartments could not be compared conclusively. Estimates of total diversity from one million sequenced T cells were regarded as lower bounds and underestimates. Observed TCR beta diversity per million T cells fell roughly linearly with age, and a significant reduction was already apparent by age approximately 41.

The chain is made from TRBV29-1 and TRBJ2-1, and 7 junctional nucleotides match TRBD2. The source of this sequence is a woman aged 30 to 39 in good health. Sequencing was done on a sample of blood. The CDR3 region: CSVEISSNSGGTYNEQFF. The DNA is TGCAGCGTTGAAATATCATCAAATTCGGGGGGAACATACAATGAGCAGTTCTTC.